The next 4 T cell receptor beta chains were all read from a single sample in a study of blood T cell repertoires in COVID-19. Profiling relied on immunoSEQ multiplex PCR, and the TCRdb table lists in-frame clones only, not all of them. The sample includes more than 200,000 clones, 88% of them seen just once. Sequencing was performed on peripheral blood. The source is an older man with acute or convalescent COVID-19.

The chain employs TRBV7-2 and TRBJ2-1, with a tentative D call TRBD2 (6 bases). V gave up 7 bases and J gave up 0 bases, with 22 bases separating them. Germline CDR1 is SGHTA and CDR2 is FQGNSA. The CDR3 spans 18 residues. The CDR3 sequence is CASNDPPLATSSYNEQFF. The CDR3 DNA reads TGTGCCAGCAACGACCCCCCTCTAGCGACCAGCTCCTACAATGAGCAGTTCTTC.

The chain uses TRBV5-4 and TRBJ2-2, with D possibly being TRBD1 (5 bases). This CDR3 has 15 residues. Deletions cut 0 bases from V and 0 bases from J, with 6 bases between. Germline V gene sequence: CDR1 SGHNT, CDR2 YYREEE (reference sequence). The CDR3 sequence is CASSLGQTNTGELFF. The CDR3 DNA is TGTGCCAGCAGCTTGGGACAGACGAACACCGGGGAGCTGTTTTTT.

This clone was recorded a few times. As DNA, the CDR3 is TGTGCCAGCAGTTGGACTAGCGGGCAAGAGACCCAGTACTTC. Translating it yields CASSWTSGQETQYF. The chain has TRBV6-5 and TRBJ2-5; TRBD2 aligns across 11 bases. CDR3 length: 14 residues. With V trimmed by 4 bases and J by 2 bases, 0 bases remained unmatched. Germline V gene data show CDR1 as MNHEY and CDR2 as SVGAGI.

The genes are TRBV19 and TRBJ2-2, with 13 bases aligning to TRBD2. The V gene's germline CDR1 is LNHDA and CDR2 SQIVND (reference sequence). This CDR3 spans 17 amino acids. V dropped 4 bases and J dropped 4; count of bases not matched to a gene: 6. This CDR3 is CASSKTSGRASTGELFF. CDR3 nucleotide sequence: TGTGCCAGTAGTAAAACTAGCGGGAGGGCAAGCACCGGGGAGCTGTTTTTT.